The 30 T cell receptor beta chains in this list originate from one sample, sequenced in a study of metastatic and nonmetastatic thyroid tumors. From the PCR reads, TCRdb re-called clones with MiXCR. This sample has about 64,000 clones, with about a sixth found just once. All patients were treatment-naive before thyroid surgery. Sequencing was carried out using blood. These receptors were obtained from a male donor with papillary thyroid cancer or a benign thyroid nodule (not recorded which). Some clones in this sample may be carry-over from other donors' samples.

This clone was found many times. The V call is TRBV27, the J call TRBJ1-5; D gene uncertain. The ends were cut back, 5 bases at V and 0 bases at J, with 17 bases in the middle. Germline V gives CDR1 MNHEY, CDR2 SMNVEV (reference sequence). The CDR3 covers 17 residues. The chain's CDR3 is CASSQIGVTDSNQPQHF. The CDR3 DNA reads TGTGCCAGCAGTCAAATTGGGGTTACCGATAGCAATCAGCCCCAGCATTTT.

A remark on this clone: A read error is possible here, since a much larger clone lies one base away. The sample contains more than one DNA sequence encoding this CDR3. The chain uses TRBV12-3 or TRBV12-4 and TRBJ2-3; 8 bases map to TRBD2. CDR3 size: 12 residues. V gave up 5 bases and J gave up 8 bases; unmatched junction bases: 3. CDR3 sequence reads: CASSRGGGTQYF. CDR3 DNA sequence: TGTGCCAGCAGTCGGGGGGGGGGTACGCAGTATTTT.

This clone has a handful of counts. The chain employs TRBV29-1 and TRBJ2-6; D is uncertain. Looked up from germline, CDR1 is SQVTM and CDR2 is ANQGSEA. The length of the CDR3 is 14 residues. Deletions cut 4 bases from V and 0 bases from J, with 7 bases between. Written as DNA, the CDR3 is TGCAGCGTTGTCGAGTTCTCTGGGGCCAACGTCCTGACTTTC. Its protein product is CSVVEFSGANVLTF.

This clone was picked up many times. CDR3 sequence reads: CASSLVGSNQPQHF. The CDR3 DNA reads TGTGCCAGCAGCTTAGTAGGGAGCAATCAGCCCCAGCATTTT. The J gene is TRBJ1-5, the V gene TRBV7-9; D is uncertain. V was shortened by 1 base and J by 1 base, with 5 bases between the two germline ends. The CDR3 runs to 14 residues. Germline CDR1 is SEHNR and CDR2 is FQNEAQ (reference sequence).

This clone was recorded many times. The rearrangement links TRBV5-1 to TRBJ2-3; TRBD1 aligns across 7 bases. There are 16 residues in the CDR3. V was pared by 3 bases and J by 1 base, with 8 bases of the junction left unmatched. Germline values: CDR1 SGHRS, CDR2 YFSETQ. The CDR3 sequence: CASSSGDSLRTDTQYF. In nucleotides, the CDR3 is TGCGCCAGCAGCTCCGGGGACAGCCTTCGCACAGATACGCAGTATTTT.

This clone was seen at least ten times. The CDR3: CSARRTGQATGELFF. The CDR3 nucleotides are TGCAGTGCTAGACGGACCGGACAGGCCACCGGGGAGCTGTTTTTT. The gene calls are TRBV20-1 and TRBJ2-2; TRBD1 aligns across 7 bases. This CDR3 has 15 amino acids. V was pared by 2 bases and J by 4 bases, with 7 bases of the junction left unmatched. Per germline, CDR1 DFQATT and CDR2 SNEGSKA (reference sequence).

This clone was observed at least ten times. The chain recombines TRBV30 with TRBJ2-6; unclear D gene. The CDR3 loop spans 16 amino acids. V was cut by 2 bases and J by 2 bases, with 13 bases left in between. Germline loops: CDR1 GTSNPN, CDR2 SVGIG (reference sequence). The CDR3 here is CAWSSFRTPGANVLTF. The CDR3 nucleotides are TGTGCCTGGAGTTCTTTCCGTACCCCTGGGGCCAACGTCCTGACTTTC.

This clone was recorded at least ten times. The chain carries TRBV6-1 and TRBJ2-1; 10 positions agree with TRBD2. Trimming removed 4 bases from V and 7 bases from J; junction bases left unmatched: 13. Germline CDR1 reads MNHNS; CDR2 reads SASEGT. CDR3 length: 17 amino acids. DNA of the CDR3: TGTGCCAGCAGTGCCCCGGTAGCGGGGGGCTCCTGGAATGAGCAGTTCTTC. This codes for CASSAPVAGGSWNEQFF.

CDR3 bases: TGTGCCAGCAGCGTGGAGACCCAGTACTTC. Its protein is CASSVETQYF. V is TRBV6-1 and J is TRBJ2-5; D is unclear. Per the germline V gene, CDR1 is MNHNS and CDR2 is SASEGT. The CDR3 has 10 amino acids. The V end was cut by 6 bases, the J end by 5 bases, with 4 bases between.

Concerning this clone itself: Germline is not matched at one junction end, which may reflect a read error. This chain joins TRBV2 and TRBJ1-5; TRBD1 might be the D (5 bases). Germline V CDR1 and CDR2: SNHLY, FYNNEI. This CDR3 contains 14 residues. The CDR3 DNA sequence: TGTGCCAGCAGACGGGGCTTGAGCAATAAGCCCCAGAATTTT. This gives the protein CASRRGLSNKPQNF.

Concerning this clone: Germline and junction disagree at one end, which may indicate a read error. V usage is TRBV9 and J usage is TRBJ2-6; 7 positions match TRBD1. Germline CDR1 is SGDLS and CDR2 is YYNGEE. This CDR3 has 18 amino acids. The CDR3 loop is CASRPQGNVGSGANVLTF. CDR3 nucleotides: TGTGCCAGCAGACCACAGGGGAATGTTGGCTCTGGGGCCAACGTACTGACTTTC.

This clone was counted ten times or more. This sequence joins TRBV3-1 and TRBJ2-7, with TRBD1 matching 10 bases. After removal of 5 bases from V and 2 bases from J, the junction contained 3 bases not matched to a gene. The CDR3 is made up of 14 amino acids. Germline V lookup: CDR1 LGHDT, CDR2 YNNKEL (reference sequence). This CDR3 reads CASSRGTGAYEQYF. Written as DNA, the CDR3 is TGTGCCAGCAGCAGAGGGACAGGGGCCTACGAGCAGTACTTC.

This chain connects TRBV7-2 to TRBJ1-1; tentative D call: TRBD1 (5 bases). The length of the CDR3 is 15 residues. The germline V gene has CDR1 SGHTA and CDR2 FQGNSA. Trimming pared 5 bases from V and 4 bases from J, leaving 17 bases between. CDR3 sequence reads: CASSKPRGRGTEAFF. CDR3 in DNA: TGTGCCAGCAGCAAGCCGCGGGGCCGGGGCACTGAAGCTTTCTTT.

This chain joins TRBV5-1 and TRBJ2-5; TRBD2 agrees at 8 bases. This CDR3 has 17 amino acids. Germline V gives CDR1 SGHRS, CDR2 YFSETQ. V lost 8 bases and J lost 1; bases outside the gene matches: 16. The CDR3 sequence: CARRFPREGRTQETQYF. The CDR3 DNA follows: TGCGCCAGAAGATTCCCCCGGGAGGGTAGGACCCAAGAGACCCAGTACTTC.

This clone was counted many times. The chain employs TRBV27 and TRBJ1-6; D is undetermined. CDR3 length: 16 amino acids. V was shortened by 0 bases and J by 7 bases, with 13 bases between the two germline ends. CDR1 is MNHEY, CDR2 SMNVEV, per germline (reference sequence). The CDR3, as DNA: TGTGCCAGCAGTTTATCGGTCTGGACTGGGAATTCACCCCTCCACTTT. Amino acids: CASSLSVWTGNSPLHF.

This clone was seen a handful of times. This may stem from a read error, because a much larger clone lies one nucleotide away. The V call is TRBV9, the J call TRBJ2-1, with TRBD2 matching 7 bases. Looked up from germline, CDR1 is SGDLS and CDR2 is YYNGEE. The CDR3 length is 15 residues. V dropped 4 bases and J dropped 7; count of bases not matched to a gene: 11. CDR3 DNA: TGTGCCAGCAGCCCCTGTGGCGGGGGTATGAATGAGCAGTTCTTC. Protein: CASSPCGGGMNEQFF.

The rearrangement joins TRBV6-2 or TRBV6-3 to TRBJ1-1; tentatively, D is TRBD1 (5 bases). CDR3 size: 14 residues. The germline V and J ends were trimmed by 7 bases and 5 bases, with 17 bases remaining between them. Germline CDR1 reads MNHEY; CDR2 reads SVGEGT. The CDR3 loop is CASTQALGETEAFF. The DNA of the CDR3 is TGTGCCAGCACCCAGGCCTTGGGGGAGACTGAAGCTTTCTTT.

At least ten counts were recorded for this clone. The chain joins TRBV2 to TRBJ2-7, with D maybe TRBD2 (6 bases). Trimming took 9 bases from V and 6 from J, leaving 12 bases between them. This CDR3 spans 11 amino acids. Germline-derived CDR1 and CDR2 are SNHLY and FYNNEI. The CDR3 region has the DNA TGTGCCAGTACTTGGGGGGTCGAGCAGTACTTC. This translates into CASTWGVEQYF. The entire variable domain, with the rest obtained from reference TRBV2 and TRBJ2-7, is as follows: EPEVTQTPSHQVTQMGQEVILRCVPISNHLYFYWYRQILGQKVEFLVSFYNNEISEKSEIFDDQFSVERPDGSNFTLKIRSTKLEDSAMYFCASTWGVEQYFGPGTRLTVT.

This clone was seen many times. The chain employs TRBV5-6 and TRBJ2-3; possible D gene TRBD2, 6 bases. Germline assignment: CDR1 SGHDT and CDR2 YYEEEE. Between the trimmed V and J ends, which lost 2 bases and 2 bases, there was a span of 9 bases. The CDR3 length is 14 residues. The CDR3 sequence: CASSFGDSTDTQYF. CDR3 sequence (DNA): TGTGCCAGCAGCTTCGGGGACTCCACAGATACGCAGTATTTT.

This chain joins TRBV20-1 and TRBJ2-7; D is perhaps TRBD1 (6 bases). CDR1 and CDR2 from the germline V gene are DFQATT and SNEGSKA (reference sequence). V was pared by 1 base and J by 3 bases, with 13 bases between. This CDR3 has 14 residues. CDR3 loop: CSARADSPLYEQYF. CDR3 sequence (DNA): TGCAGTGCTAGAGCGGACAGTCCCCTCTACGAGCAGTACTTC.

Many counts were recorded for this clone. Other DNA sequences from this sample encode an identical CDR3 as well. The chain employs TRBV18 and TRBJ2-3; 7 nucleotides align to TRBD2. The J segment lost 9 bases and the V segment lost 1 base, leaving 13 bases of the junction unmatched. The CDR3 is 16 amino acids. CDR1 KGHSH and CDR2 LQKENI come from the germline V gene. The DNA for the CDR3 is TGTGCCAGCTCACCACTCACAGGCGGGAGAGAGAGGACGCAGTATTTT. Protein: CASSPLTGGRERTQYF.

This clone appeared many times. This rearrangement joins TRBV6-1 to TRBJ1-5; TRBD1 matches at 9 bases. Per the germline V gene, CDR1 is MNHNS and CDR2 is SASEGT. The CDR3 loop spans 15 amino acids. After removal of 5 bases from V and 6 bases from J, the junction contained 8 bases not matched to a gene. CDR3: CASSSAGTGSQPQHF. The CDR3 DNA is TGTGCCAGCAGTTCCGCGGGGACAGGGAGTCAGCCCCAGCATTTT.

Of note for this clone: This sample also contains other DNA sequences that code for the same CDR3. The rearrangement uses TRBV5-6 and TRBJ2-1, with D uncertain. This CDR3 region has 12 residues. The germline gives CDR1 SGHDT, CDR2 YYEEEE. The germline V and J ends were trimmed by 2 bases and 7 bases, with 7 bases remaining between them. The DNA for the CDR3 is TGTGCCAGCAGCTTCGGCCGGAATGAGCAGTTCTTC. Encoded protein: CASSFGRNEQFF.

This clone was seen at least ten times. The rearrangement uses TRBV5-1 and TRBJ2-5, with D maybe TRBD2 (6 bases). V was trimmed by 3 bases and J by 5 bases, leaving 20 bases between them. This CDR3 has 16 amino acids. Germline V CDR1 and CDR2: SGHRS, YFSETQ. The CDR3 sequence is CASSSAGGPREETQYF. Written as DNA, the CDR3 is TGCGCCAGCAGCTCCGCGGGCGGGCCCCGGGAGGAGACCCAGTACTTC.

This clone was seen repeatedly, ten times or more. This CDR3 is also generated by other DNA sequences in the sample. The chain combines TRBV28 with TRBJ2-1; 11 nucleotides line up with TRBD1. The junction had 5 bases not matched to a gene; V was cut back by 5 bases and J by 8 bases. CDR3 size: 14 residues. Germline-derived CDR1 and CDR2 are MDHEN and SYDVKM. The CDR3 region is CASSEDRGQDEQFF. The DNA for the CDR3 is TGTGCCAGCAGTGAGGACAGGGGGCAGGATGAGCAGTTCTTC.

Ten or more counts support this clone. V usage is TRBV9 and J usage is TRBJ2-5; D unclear. This CDR3 is built from 12 residues. In germline, CDR1 is SGDLS, CDR2 YYNGEE. V was pared by 3 bases and J by 0 bases, with 3 bases between. The CDR3 sequence is CASSGDQETQYF. CDR3 coding DNA: TGTGCCAGCAGCGGGGACCAAGAGACCCAGTACTTC.

Only a few counts were recorded for this clone. A clone one base away is much larger, so this may be a read error. V and J are TRBV7-9 and TRBJ1-2, with D uncertain. The CDR3 consists of 11 residues. V lost 2 bases and J 4 bases, leaving 2 bases between the germline ends. Germline V gene data show CDR1 as SEHNR and CDR2 as FQNEAQ (reference sequence). The CDR3 coding sequence is TGTGCCAGCAGCTTAATCTATGGCTACACCTTC. This gives the protein CASSLIYGYTF.

Worth noting for this clone: One junction end does not reproduce the germline sequence, and a read error may be involved. The chain uses TRBV28 and TRBJ1-1, with 7 bases fitting TRBD1. The germline gives CDR1 MDHEN, CDR2 SYDVKM. The CDR3 length is 13 residues. The CDR3 DNA sequence: TGTGCCATCAGTTTACTGACAGGGACTGAAGCTTTCTTT. Translated, it gives CAISLLTGTEAFF.

There are many counts of this clone. The rearrangement joins TRBV5-1 to TRBJ2-5, with D perhaps assigned TRBD1 or TRBD2 (5 bases each). Germline V gene sequence: CDR1 SGHRS, CDR2 YFSETQ. The V end was cut by 7 bases, the J end by 5 bases, with 15 bases between. The CDR3 is 13 amino acids. The chain's CDR3 is CASSGPRQETQYF. In DNA, the CDR3 is TGCGCCAGCTCGGGACCGCGCCAGGAGACCCAGTACTTC.

This clone has only one observation. The chain combines TRBV5-4 with TRBJ2-3; tentative D call: TRBD2 (6 bases). The CDR3 loop spans 16 amino acids. V was shortened by 2 bases and J by 0 bases, with 13 bases between the two germline ends. From germline, CDR1 is SGHNT and CDR2 YYREEE (reference sequence). CDR3 amino acids: CASSFLSGTSTDTQYF. The CDR3 nucleotides are TGTGCCAGCAGCTTTCTTAGCGGAACTAGCACAGATACGCAGTATTTT. The full variable domain, rest sourced from reference TRBV5-4 and TRBJ2-3, is ETGVTQSPTHLIKTRGQQVTLRCSSQSGHNTVSWYQQALGQGPQFIFQYYREEENGRGNFPPRFSGLQFPNYSSELNVNALELDDSALYLCASSFLSGTSTDTQYFGPGTRLTVL.